This paragraph reports one T cell receptor beta chain. Its antigen is as yet unknown. The sample is drawn from a study of somatic mutations in cytotoxic T cells in rheumatoid arthritis. Germline-derived CDR1 and CDR2 are MDHEN and SYDVKM. This CDR3 region has 16 residues. V was cut by 1 base and J by 5 bases, with 14 bases left in between. By positive magnetic bead selection, CD4+ and CD8+ cells were isolated, and their purity was checked by flow cytometry. Profiling relied on immunoSEQ multiplex PCR, and the TCRdb table lists in-frame clones only, not all of them. The sample includes thousands of clones, roughly three quarters of them seen just once. Study-wide points: Comparison of CD8+ T-cell clonality between rheumatoid arthritis patients and age-matched healthy controls yielded no significant difference.

The V gene is TRBV28, the J gene TRBJ1-4; no clear D. The receptor's source is a man in his forties or fifties in good health. The sample taken for sequencing was CD8+ T cells sorted from blood. The DNA for the CDR3 is TGTGCCAGCAGTTTATTCTGGGTGGCAGGAAATGAAAAACTGTTTTTT. Amino acid sequence: CASSLFWVAGNEKLFF.